This TCR beta chain is from a study of cytomegalovirus exposure and HLA in healthy donors. Study context: There were 117 million unique TCR beta sequences, drawn from 150 million to 200 million T cells, in an earlier analysis.

Overall study results and limits: TCR beta V segments were, for the most part, productive about 90% or about 30% of the time in an earlier analysis.

The CDR3 runs 15 residues. With 4 bases clipped from V and 0 bases from J, the junction kept 5 bases outside the gene matches. The germline V gene has CDR1 SNHLY and CDR2 FYNNEI. With respect to this clone: What it binds is unknown.

Use of 60 Vbeta and 13 Jbeta primers characterized the PCR. Profiled with immunoSEQ multiplex PCR; TCRdb holds only in-frame clones, not every one. In the table there are 150,000 to 200,000 clones, more than 75% of which are singletons. This TCR derives from a woman between 18 and 29 years old in good health and CMV-seronegative. V and J are TRBV2 and TRBJ2-7; 8 bases agree with TRBD1. The sequenced sample consisted of PBMCs. The CDR3 DNA follows: TGTGCCAGCAGTGTGGAGACAGGGGACTCCTACGAGCAGTACTTC. Protein sequence: CASSVETGDSYEQYF.